Listed below are T cell receptor beta chains from one sample, sequenced in a study of metastatic and nonmetastatic thyroid tumors. TCRdb reanalyzed the PCR reads with MiXCR. The sample holds 34,000 or so clones, 16% seen once. Sequencing was carried out using blood. The origin of the receptors is a female donor with papillary thyroid cancer or a benign thyroid nodule (not recorded which). Some clones in this sample may be carry-over from other donors' samples. The conserved cysteine and the conserved F or W are not part of the CDR3 here. The order of the fields is V gene, J gene, clone size, D gene, CDR3 protein. The D gene is left open where the match is weak. The size entry is marked missing in some rows and otherwise reads once, few, many or a size class.

V: TRBV20-1
J: TRBJ1-2
size: -
D: TRBD1
CDR3: SDRGQGQYYGYT

V: TRBV6-5
J: TRBJ2-7
size: many
D: TRBD2
CDR3: ASSYSGGGSYEQY

V: TRBV11-2
J: TRBJ1-1
size: -
D: -
CDR3: ASSRPRGGEAF

V: TRBV5-8
J: TRBJ1-2
size: many
D: -
CDR3: ASSLGGSVYGYT

V: TRBV19
J: TRBJ1-1
size: many
D: TRBD1
CDR3: ASSIDAGQGGWGTEAF

V: TRBV20-1
J: TRBJ1-6
size: -
D: -
CDR3: SARALGGWYSPLH

V: TRBV7-9
J: TRBJ2-1
size: many
D: -
CDR3: ASTKLGSGITSEQF

V: TRBV7-2
J: TRBJ1-1
size: many
D: TRBD1
CDR3: ASSYPTGGAF

V: TRBV6-5
J: TRBJ1-2
size: few
D: -
CDR3: ASSFEWGLSGENYGYT

V: TRBV5-1
J: TRBJ2-1
size: many
D: -
CDR3: ASSSLREHEQF

V: TRBV6-1
J: TRBJ1-5
size: -
D: -
CDR3: ASSFDGGQGNQPEH

V: TRBV11-2
J: TRBJ2-7
size: medium-sized
D: -
CDR3: ASSGGGHYEQY

V: TRBV5-6
J: TRBJ2-3
size: many
D: TRBD2
CDR3: ASSFPSSGRTDTQY

V: TRBV11-2
J: TRBJ2-1
size: -
D: TRBD2
CDR3: ASSLGSPSGRCNEQF

V: TRBV28
J: TRBJ1-1
size: many
D: -
CDR3: ASMTGLNTEAF

V: TRBV6-5
J: TRBJ2-1
size: medium-sized
D: TRBD2
CDR3: ASSYKTSGGTYNEQF

V: TRBV6-2/TRBV6-3
J: TRBJ2-7
size: many
D: -
CDR3: ASLHRSDEQY

V: TRBV6-1
J: TRBJ2-3
size: medium-sized
D: TRBD2
CDR3: ASSEISGSLDTQY

V: TRBV7-9
J: TRBJ1-3
size: many
D: -
CDR3: ASRGSPGNTIY

V: TRBV18
J: TRBJ1-1
size: many
D: -
CDR3: ASSLLAKDAFAEAF

V: TRBV28
J: TRBJ2-7
size: few
D: -
CDR3: ASSFTTGQGRVYEQY

V: TRBV20-1
J: TRBJ2-2
size: -
D: -
CDR3: SSTTGRGTGELF

V: TRBV3-1
J: TRBJ1-2
size: medium-sized
D: -
CDR3: ASSVAAHYGYT

V: TRBV5-1
J: TRBJ1-3
size: many
D: -
CDR3: ASRAGSSGNTIY

V: TRBV6-1
J: TRBJ2-2
size: many
D: TRBD1
CDR3: ASSEGQVHTGELF

V: TRBV2
J: TRBJ2-7
size: many
D: -
CDR3: ASSDTREYEQY

V: TRBV11-2
J: TRBJ2-7
size: -
D: -
CDR3: ASSLDRVGYEQY

V: TRBV19
J: TRBJ2-2
size: many
D: -
CDR3: ASKENRGGTGELF

V: TRBV7-2
J: TRBJ2-7
size: -
D: -
CDR3: ASTARYITYEQY

V: TRBV7-8
J: TRBJ2-5
size: many
D: TRBD1
CDR3: ASSAGTARNSETQY

V: TRBV6-1
J: TRBJ1-1
size: many
D: -
CDR3: ASSELQGNTEAF

V: TRBV6-4
J: TRBJ1-5
size: many
D: -
CDR3: ASSDTTFGPQH

V: TRBV28
J: TRBJ2-2
size: -
D: -
CDR3: ASRTQANTGEPF

V: TRBV7-2
J: TRBJ2-4
size: many
D: -
CDR3: ASSARNALFLKNIQY

V: TRBV6-5
J: TRBJ1-1
size: many
D: -
CDR3: ASSYGGGTEAF

V: TRBV10-1
J: TRBJ2-5
size: -
D: -
CDR3: ASSLDTAAETQY

V: TRBV11-2
J: TRBJ1-2
size: many
D: -
CDR3: ASSLVLAGHPYGYT

V: TRBV12-3/TRBV12-4
J: TRBJ1-2
size: many
D: TRBD1
CDR3: ASSPGTGGNYGYT

V: TRBV2
J: TRBJ2-1
size: many
D: -
CDR3: ASDSGASGEQF

V: TRBV15
J: TRBJ2-7
size: few
D: TRBD2
CDR3: ATSNTGGGSYEQY

V: TRBV20-1
J: TRBJ1-5
size: medium-sized
D: -
CDR3: SARDLSDNQPQH

V: TRBV27
J: TRBJ2-1
size: many
D: TRBD2
CDR3: ASSLAAAGIYNEQF

V: TRBV18
J: TRBJ2-1
size: many
D: -
CDR3: ASSPGQINEQF

V: TRBV12-3/TRBV12-4
J: TRBJ1-1
size: many
D: -
CDR3: ASSLPTSLYTEAF

V: TRBV20-1
J: TRBJ1-5
size: -
D: -
CDR3: SAWGQGAKDSNQPQH

V: TRBV28
J: TRBJ2-7
size: few
D: -
CDR3: ASTPRGAGNYQQY

V: TRBV11-2
J: TRBJ2-7
size: -
D: -
CDR3: ASSLREARNYEQY

V: TRBV5-1
J: TRBJ2-1
size: many
D: TRBD1
CDR3: ASSYSGTGAEFIYNEQF

V: TRBV6-1
J: TRBJ1-3
size: medium-sized
D: -
CDR3: ASREDRSTGNTIY

V: TRBV9
J: TRBJ2-2
size: once
D: -
CDR3: ASSSTGIGGSNTGGLF

V: TRBV20-1
J: TRBJ2-7
size: medium-sized
D: -
CDR3: SARDAAYPTYEQY

V: TRBV20-1
J: TRBJ2-7
size: -
D: -
CDR3: SARKTGRWGEQY

V: TRBV6-6
J: TRBJ1-2
size: many
D: TRBD1
CDR3: ASSYDRGLYGYT

V: TRBV10-1
J: TRBJ2-1
size: many
D: -
CDR3: AIGMPGDEQF

V: TRBV15
J: TRBJ2-7
size: many
D: TRBD2
CDR3: ATSTRTSGRRMNYEQY